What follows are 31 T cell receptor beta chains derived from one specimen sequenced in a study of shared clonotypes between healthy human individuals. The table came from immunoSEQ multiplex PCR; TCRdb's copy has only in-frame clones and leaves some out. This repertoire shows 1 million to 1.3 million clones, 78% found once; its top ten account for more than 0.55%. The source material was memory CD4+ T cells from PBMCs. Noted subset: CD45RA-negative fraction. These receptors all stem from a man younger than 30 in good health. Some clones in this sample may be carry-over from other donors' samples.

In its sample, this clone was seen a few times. Written as DNA, the CDR3 is TGTGCCAGCAGCCAAGAAGCCGGGCGCGGTGGAAACACCATATATTTT. Its protein is CASSQEAGRGGNTIYF. V and J are TRBV4-2 and TRBJ1-3, with no clear D. The V end lost 0 bases, the J end lost 3 bases, and 12 bases lay between the germline ends. CDR3 length: 16 amino acids. Germline CDR1 reads LGHNA; CDR2 reads YNFKEQ.

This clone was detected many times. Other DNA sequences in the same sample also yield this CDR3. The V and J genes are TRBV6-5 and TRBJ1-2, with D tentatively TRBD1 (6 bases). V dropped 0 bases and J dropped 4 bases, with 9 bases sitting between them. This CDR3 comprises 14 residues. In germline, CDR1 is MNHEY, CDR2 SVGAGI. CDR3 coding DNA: TGTGCCAGCAGTTACTCCGCAGGGGTCTATGGCTACACCTTC. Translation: CASSYSAGVYGYTF.

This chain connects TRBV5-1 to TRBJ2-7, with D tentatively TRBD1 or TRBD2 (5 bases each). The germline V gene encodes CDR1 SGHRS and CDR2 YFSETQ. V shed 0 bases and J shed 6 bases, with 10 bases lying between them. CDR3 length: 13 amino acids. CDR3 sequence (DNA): TGCGCCAGCAGCTTGGGTCTGGGACGCGAGCAGTACTTC. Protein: CASSLGLGREQYF.

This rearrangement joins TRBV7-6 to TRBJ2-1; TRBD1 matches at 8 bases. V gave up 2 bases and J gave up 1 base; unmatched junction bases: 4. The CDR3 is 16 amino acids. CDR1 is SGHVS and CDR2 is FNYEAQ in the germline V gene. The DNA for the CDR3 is TGTGCCAGCAGCTTACGACAGGGGCCTTCCTACAATGAGCAGTTCTTC. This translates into CASSLRQGPSYNEQFF.

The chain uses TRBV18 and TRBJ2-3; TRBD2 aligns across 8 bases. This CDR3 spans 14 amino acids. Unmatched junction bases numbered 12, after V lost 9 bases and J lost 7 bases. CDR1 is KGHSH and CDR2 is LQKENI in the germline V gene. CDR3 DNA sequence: TGTGCCAGTCAACCGGGACTAGGGCGCAATACGCAGTATTTT. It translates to CASQPGLGRNTQYF.

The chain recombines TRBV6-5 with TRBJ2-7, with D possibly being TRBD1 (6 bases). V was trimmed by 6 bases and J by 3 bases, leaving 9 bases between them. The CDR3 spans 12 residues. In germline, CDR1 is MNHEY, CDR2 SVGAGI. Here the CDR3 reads CASRAGVYEQYF. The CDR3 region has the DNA TGTGCCAGCAGAGCAGGGGTCTACGAGCAGTACTTC.

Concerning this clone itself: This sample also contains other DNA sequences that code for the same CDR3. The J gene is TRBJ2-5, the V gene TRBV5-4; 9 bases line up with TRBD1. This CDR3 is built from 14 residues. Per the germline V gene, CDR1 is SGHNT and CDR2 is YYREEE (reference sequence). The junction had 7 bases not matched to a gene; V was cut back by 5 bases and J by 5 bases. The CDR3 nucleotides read TGTGCCAGCAGTCCTGGACAGGGGAGGGAGACCCAGTACTTC. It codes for CASSPGQGRETQYF.

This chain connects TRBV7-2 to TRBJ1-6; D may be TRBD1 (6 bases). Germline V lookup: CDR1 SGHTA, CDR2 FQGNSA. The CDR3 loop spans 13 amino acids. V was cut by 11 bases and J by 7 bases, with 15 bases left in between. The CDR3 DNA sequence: TGTGCCGCCTCAGGGGAGCCCAATTCACCCCTCCACTTT. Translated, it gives CAASGEPNSPLHF.

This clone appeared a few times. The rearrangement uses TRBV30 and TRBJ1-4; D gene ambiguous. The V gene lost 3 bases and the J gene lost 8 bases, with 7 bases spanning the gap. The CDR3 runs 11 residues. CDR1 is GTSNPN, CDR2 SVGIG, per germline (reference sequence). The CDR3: CAWRGWEKLFF. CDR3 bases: TGTGCCTGGAGGGGATGGGAAAAACTGTTTTTT.

CDR3 in amino acids: CASSYSKDRGLYEQYF. CDR3 in DNA: TGTGCCAGCAGTTACTCGAAAGACAGGGGGCTCTACGAGCAGTACTTC. V usage is TRBV6-5 and J usage is TRBJ2-7; 10 positions match TRBD1. V gave up 0 bases and J gave up 3 bases; unmatched junction bases: 5. The CDR3 is 16 amino acids. CDR1 is MNHEY and CDR2 is SVGAGI in the germline V gene.

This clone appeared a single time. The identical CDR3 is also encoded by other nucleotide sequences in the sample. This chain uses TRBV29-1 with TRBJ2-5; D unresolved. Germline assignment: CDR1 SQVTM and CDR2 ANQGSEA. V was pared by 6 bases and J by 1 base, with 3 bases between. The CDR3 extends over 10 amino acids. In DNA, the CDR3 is TGCAGCGTCGCCCAAGAGACCCAGTACTTC. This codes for CSVAQETQYF.

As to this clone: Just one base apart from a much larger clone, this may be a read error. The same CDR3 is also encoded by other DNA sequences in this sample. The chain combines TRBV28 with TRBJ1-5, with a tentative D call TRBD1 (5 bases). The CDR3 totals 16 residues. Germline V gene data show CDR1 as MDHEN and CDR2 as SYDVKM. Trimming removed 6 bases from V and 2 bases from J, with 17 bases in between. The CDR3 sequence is CASRTPGTGRNQPQHF. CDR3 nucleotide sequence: TGTGCCAGCAGGACTCCCGGGACGGGGCGCAATCAGCCCCAGCATTTT. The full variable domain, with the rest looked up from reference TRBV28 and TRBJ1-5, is DVKVTQSSRYLVKRTGEKVFLECVQDMDHENMFWYRQDPGLGLRLIYFSYDVKMKEKGDIPEGYSVSREKKERFSLILESASTNQTSMYLCASRTPGTGRNQPQHFGDGTRLSIL.

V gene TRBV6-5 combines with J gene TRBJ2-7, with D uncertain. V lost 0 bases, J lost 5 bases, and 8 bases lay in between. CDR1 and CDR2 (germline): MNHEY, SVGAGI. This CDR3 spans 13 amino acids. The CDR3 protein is CASSYSRKDEQYF. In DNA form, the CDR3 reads TGTGCCAGCAGTTACTCTCGCAAGGACGAGCAGTACTTC.

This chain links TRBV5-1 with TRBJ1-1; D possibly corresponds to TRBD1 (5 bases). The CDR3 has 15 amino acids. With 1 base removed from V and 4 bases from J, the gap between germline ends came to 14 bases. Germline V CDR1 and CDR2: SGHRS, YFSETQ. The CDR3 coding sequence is TGCGCCAGCAGCTTGTGGGGCAGGGAGGGCACTGAAGCTTTCTTT. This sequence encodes CASSLWGREGTEAFF.

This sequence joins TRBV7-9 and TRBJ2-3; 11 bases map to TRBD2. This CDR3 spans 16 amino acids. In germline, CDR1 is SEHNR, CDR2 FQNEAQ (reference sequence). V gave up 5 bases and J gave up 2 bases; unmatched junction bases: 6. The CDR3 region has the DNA TGTGCCAGCAGCCGTAGACTAGCGGGATACACAGATACGCAGTATTTT. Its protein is CASSRRLAGYTDTQYF.

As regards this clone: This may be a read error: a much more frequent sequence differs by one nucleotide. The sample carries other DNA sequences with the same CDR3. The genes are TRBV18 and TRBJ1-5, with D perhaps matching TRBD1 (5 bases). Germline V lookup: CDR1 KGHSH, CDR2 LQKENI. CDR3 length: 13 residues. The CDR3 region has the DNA TGTGCCAGCTCTCGTTCGGGGGATCAGCCCCAGCACTTT. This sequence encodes CASSRSGDQPQHF.

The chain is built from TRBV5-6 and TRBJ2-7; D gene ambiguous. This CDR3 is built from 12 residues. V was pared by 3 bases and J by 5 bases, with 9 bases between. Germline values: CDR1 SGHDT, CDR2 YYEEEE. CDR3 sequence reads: CASSSDHHEQYF. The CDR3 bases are TGTGCCAGCAGCTCCGACCACCACGAGCAGTACTTC.

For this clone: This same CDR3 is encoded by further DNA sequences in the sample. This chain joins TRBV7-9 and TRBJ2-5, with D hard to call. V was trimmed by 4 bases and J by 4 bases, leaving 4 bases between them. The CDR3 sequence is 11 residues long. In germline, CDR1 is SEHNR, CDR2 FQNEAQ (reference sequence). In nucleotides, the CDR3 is TGTGCCAGCAGCTCTGTAGAGACCCAGTACTTC. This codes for CASSSVETQYF. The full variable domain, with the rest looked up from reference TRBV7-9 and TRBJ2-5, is DTGVSQNPRHKITKRGQNVTFRCDPISEHNRLYWYRQTLGQGPEFLTYFQNEAQLEKSRLLSDRFSAERPKGSFSTLEIQRTEQGDSAMYLCASSSVETQYFGPGTRLLVL.

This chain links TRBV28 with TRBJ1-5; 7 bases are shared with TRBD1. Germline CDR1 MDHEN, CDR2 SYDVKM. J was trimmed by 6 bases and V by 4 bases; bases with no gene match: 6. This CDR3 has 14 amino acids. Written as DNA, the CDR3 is TGTGCCAGCAGTTCCGACAGGGAGGTTCAGCCCCAGCATTTT. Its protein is CASSSDREVQPQHF.

CDR3 DNA sequence: TGCGCCAGCAGCCCTAGCCCCTCAACGAACACTGAAGCTTTCTTT. This sequence encodes CASSPSPSTNTEAFF. The gene calls are TRBV5-1 and TRBJ1-1; no clear D gene. Germline V gives CDR1 SGHRS, CDR2 YFSETQ. The CDR3 contains 15 residues. Trimming removed 4 bases at V and 1 base at J, with 14 bases between.

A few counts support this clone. The CDR3 region has the DNA TGTGCCAGCAGCTTAGATGCCCAGGGGCAACAGCCCCAGCATTTT. Translation gives CASSLDAQGQQPQHF. The rearrangement joins TRBV11-2 to TRBJ1-5, with D tentatively TRBD1 (6 bases). Germline-derived CDR1 and CDR2 are SGHAT and FQNNGV. The V end lost 0 bases, the J end lost 7 bases, and 13 bases lay between the germline ends. The CDR3 consists of 15 residues.

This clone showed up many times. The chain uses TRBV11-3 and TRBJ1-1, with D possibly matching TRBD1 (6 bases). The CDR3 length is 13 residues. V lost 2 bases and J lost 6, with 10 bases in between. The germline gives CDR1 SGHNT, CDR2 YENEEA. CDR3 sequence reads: CASSLLRGAEAFF. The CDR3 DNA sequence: TGTGCCAGCAGCTTACTTAGGGGGGCTGAAGCTTTCTTT.

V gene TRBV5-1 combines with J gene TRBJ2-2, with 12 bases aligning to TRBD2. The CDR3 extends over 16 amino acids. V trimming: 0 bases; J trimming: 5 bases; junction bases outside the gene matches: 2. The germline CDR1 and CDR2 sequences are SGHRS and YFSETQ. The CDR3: CASSLVGTSGTGELFF. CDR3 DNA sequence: TGCGCCAGCAGCTTGGTAGGGACTAGCGGGACCGGGGAGCTGTTTTTT.

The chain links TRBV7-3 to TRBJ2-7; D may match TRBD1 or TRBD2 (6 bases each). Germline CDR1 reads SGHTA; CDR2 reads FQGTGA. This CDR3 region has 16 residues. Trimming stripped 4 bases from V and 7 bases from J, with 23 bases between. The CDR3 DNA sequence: TGTGCCAGCAGCTCACAGGGAGGAAGTAATATGGAAGAGCAGTACTTC. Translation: CASSSQGGSNMEEQYF.

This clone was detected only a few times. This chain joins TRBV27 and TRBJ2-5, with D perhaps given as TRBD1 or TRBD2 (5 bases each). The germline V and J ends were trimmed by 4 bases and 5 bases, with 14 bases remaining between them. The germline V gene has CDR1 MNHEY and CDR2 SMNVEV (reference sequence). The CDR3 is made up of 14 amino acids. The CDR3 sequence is CASSSYGAGETQYF. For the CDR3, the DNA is TGTGCCAGCAGTTCATACGGGGCTGGGGAGACCCAGTACTTC.

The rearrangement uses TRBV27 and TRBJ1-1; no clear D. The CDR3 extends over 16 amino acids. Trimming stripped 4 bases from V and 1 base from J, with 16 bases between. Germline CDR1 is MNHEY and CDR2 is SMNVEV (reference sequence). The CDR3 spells CASSSRPVDRNTEAFF. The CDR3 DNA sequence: TGTGCCAGCAGTTCCCGCCCGGTAGACCGGAACACTGAAGCTTTCTTT.

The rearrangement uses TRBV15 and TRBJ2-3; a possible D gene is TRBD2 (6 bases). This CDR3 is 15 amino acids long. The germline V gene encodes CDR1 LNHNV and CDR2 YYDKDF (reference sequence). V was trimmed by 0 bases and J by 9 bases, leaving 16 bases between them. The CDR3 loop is CATSRERGAVKTQYF. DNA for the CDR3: TGTGCCACCAGCAGAGAGCGGGGCGCAGTGAAAACGCAGTATTTT.

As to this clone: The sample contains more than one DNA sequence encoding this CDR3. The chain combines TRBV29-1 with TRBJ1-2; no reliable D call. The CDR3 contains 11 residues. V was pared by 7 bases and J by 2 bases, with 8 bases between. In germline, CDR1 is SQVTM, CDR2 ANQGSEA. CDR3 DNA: TGCAGCGAGTCGCCAAACTATGGCTACACCTTC. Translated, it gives CSESPNYGYTF.

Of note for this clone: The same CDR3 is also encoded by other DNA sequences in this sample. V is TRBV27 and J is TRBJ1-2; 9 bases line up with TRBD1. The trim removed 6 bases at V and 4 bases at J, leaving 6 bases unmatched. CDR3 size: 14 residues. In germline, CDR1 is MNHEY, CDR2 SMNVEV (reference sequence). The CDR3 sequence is CASSLGQGIYGYTF. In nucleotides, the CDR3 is TGTGCCAGCAGCCTCGGACAGGGGATCTATGGCTACACCTTC.

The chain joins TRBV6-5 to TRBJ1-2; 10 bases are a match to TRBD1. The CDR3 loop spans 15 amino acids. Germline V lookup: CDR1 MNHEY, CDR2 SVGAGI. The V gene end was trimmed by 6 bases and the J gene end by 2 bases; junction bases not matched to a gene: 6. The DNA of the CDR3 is TGTGCCAGCAGCCCCCGGGGACAGGGGAACTATGGCTACACCTTC. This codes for CASSPRGQGNYGYTF.

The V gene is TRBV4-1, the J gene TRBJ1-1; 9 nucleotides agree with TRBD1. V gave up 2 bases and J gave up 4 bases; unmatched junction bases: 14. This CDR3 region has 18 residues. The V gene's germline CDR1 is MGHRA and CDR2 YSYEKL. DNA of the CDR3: TGCGCCAGCAGCCAACCGGCTCCGGGACAGGGACGGATCACTGAAGCTTTCTTT. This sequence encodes CASSQPAPGQGRITEAFF.